This is a list of T cell receptor beta chains from one sample in a study of Graves' ophthalmopathy and Graves' hyperthyroidism. One entry per CDR3 protein results from TCRdb running MiXCR on the multiplex PCR reads. Among about 550,000 distinct CDR3 sequences listed, approximately 35% were seen once. Input material: peripheral blood or thyroid tissue (not recorded which). The source of these receptors is an adult man with Graves' hyperthyroidism. Both conserved end residues are part of each CDR3. D genes are given only for firm matches. A clone size is listed for some rows: how often the clone was seen (once, few, many), or a class if it is expanded.

size	V	length	J	D	CDR3	DNA
NA	TRBV12-3/TRBV12-4	15	TRBJ1-1	NA	CASSFLRGPNTEAFF	TGTGCCAGCAGTTTTCTGAGGGGACCGAACACTGAAGCTTTCTTT
NA	TRBV24-1	13	TRBJ1-2	NA	CATSDLGGGGYTF	TGTGCCACCAGTGACTTGGGGGGCGGTGGCTACACCTTC
NA	TRBV7-8	14	TRBJ2-7	NA	CASSWGPGVYEQYF	TGTGCCAGCAGCTGGGGACCAGGGGTCTACGAGCAGTACTTC
NA	TRBV28	15	TRBJ2-7	TRBD1	CASSVSGTGRYEQYF	TGTGCCAGCAGCGTGTCCGGGACAGGGCGCTACGAGCAGTACTTC
NA	TRBV6-5	15	TRBJ2-2	NA	CASSPTGLSTGELFF	TGTGCCAGCAGTCCTACAGGGTTGAGCACCGGGGAGCTGTTTTTT
NA	TRBV10-3	10	TRBJ1-2	NA	CAIRDYAYTF	TGTGCCATCAGGGATTATGCCTACACCTTC
NA	TRBV20-1	9	TRBJ2-2	NA	CSARRELFF	TGCAGTGCTAGGCGGGAGCTGTTTTTT
many	TRBV2	12	TRBJ1-1	NA	CASRETGPGAFF	TGTGCCAGCAGGGAAACGGGACCTGGGGCTTTCTTT
NA	TRBV12-3/TRBV12-4	15	TRBJ1-1	NA	CASSFLWGRGTEAFF	TGTGCCAGCAGTTTTCTTTGGGGCAGGGGAACTGAAGCTTTCTTT
few	TRBV5-4	14	TRBJ2-5	NA	CASSLRRSGETQYF	TGTGCCAGCAGCTTGCGTAGGAGCGGGGAGACCCAGTACTTC
many	TRBV12-3/TRBV12-4	15	TRBJ1-6	TRBD1	CASSPTGAPQSPLHF	TGTGCCAGCAGCCCGACAGGGGCCCCCCAATCACCCCTCCACTTT
NA	TRBV12-5	13	TRBJ2-2	NA	CASGLGVARELFF	TGTGCTAGTGGTTTGGGGGTAGCGAGGGAGCTGTTTTTT
NA	TRBV5-1	14	TRBJ2-3	TRBD2	CASRLAGLTDTQYF	TGCGCCAGCAGACTAGCGGGCCTCACAGATACGCAGTATTTT
NA	TRBV29-1	17	TRBJ1-4	NA	CSVEVARGARTNEKLFF	TGCAGCGTTGAAGTGGCTCGGGGGGCTAGAACTAATGAAAAACTGTTTTTT
many	TRBV20-1	13	TRBJ1-1	NA	CSARGDTGTEAFF	TGCAGTGCTAGAGGCGATACGGGCACTGAAGCTTTCTTT
few	TRBV15	14	TRBJ2-5	TRBD1	CATRLGQVQETQYF	TGTGCCACCAGACTGGGACAGGTCCAAGAGACCCAGTACTTC
NA	TRBV7-9	15	TRBJ2-1	TRBD2	CASSLGAGVNNEQFF	TGTGCCAGCAGCTTGGGAGCGGGAGTCAACAATGAGCAGTTCTTC
NA	TRBV7-2	14	TRBJ1-2	NA	CASSLAGDDPGYTF	TGTGCCAGCAGCTTAGCAGGGGACGATCCTGGCTACACCTTC
NA	TRBV20-1	16	TRBJ2-5	NA	CSARDVPGAYQEAQYF	TGCAGTGCTAGAGATGTACCCGGGGCTTACCAAGAGGCCCAGTACTTC
NA	TRBV19	13	TRBJ2-1	TRBD2	CASSRGGLDEQFF	TGTGCCAGTAGTCGGGGGGGGTTGGATGAGCAGTTCTTC
NA	TRBV29-1	14	TRBJ2-7	NA	CSQDAGILFYEQYF	TGCAGCCAAGATGCGGGGATTCTTTTCTACGAGCAGTACTTC
NA	TRBV20-1	12	TRBJ1-2	NA	CSARVGVIGYTF	TGCAGTGCTAGGGTAGGGGTAATCGGCTACACCTTC
few	TRBV7-2	13	TRBJ2-7	TRBD1	CASSFMTGDEQYF	TGTGCCAGCAGCTTTATGACAGGGGACGAGCAGTACTTC